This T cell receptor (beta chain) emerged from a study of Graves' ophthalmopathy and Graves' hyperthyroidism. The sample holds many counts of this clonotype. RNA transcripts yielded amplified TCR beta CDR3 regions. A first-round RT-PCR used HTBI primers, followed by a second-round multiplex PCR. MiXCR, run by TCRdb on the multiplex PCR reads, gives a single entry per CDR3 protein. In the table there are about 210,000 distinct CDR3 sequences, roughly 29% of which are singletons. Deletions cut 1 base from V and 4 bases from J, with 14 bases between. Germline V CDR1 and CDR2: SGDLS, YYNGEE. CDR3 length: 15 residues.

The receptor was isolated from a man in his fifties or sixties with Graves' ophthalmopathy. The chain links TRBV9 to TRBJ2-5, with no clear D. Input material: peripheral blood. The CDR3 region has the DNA TGTGCCAGCAGCGTACGAATGGGTAATAGAGAGACCCAGTACTTC. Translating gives CASSVRMGNRETQYF.